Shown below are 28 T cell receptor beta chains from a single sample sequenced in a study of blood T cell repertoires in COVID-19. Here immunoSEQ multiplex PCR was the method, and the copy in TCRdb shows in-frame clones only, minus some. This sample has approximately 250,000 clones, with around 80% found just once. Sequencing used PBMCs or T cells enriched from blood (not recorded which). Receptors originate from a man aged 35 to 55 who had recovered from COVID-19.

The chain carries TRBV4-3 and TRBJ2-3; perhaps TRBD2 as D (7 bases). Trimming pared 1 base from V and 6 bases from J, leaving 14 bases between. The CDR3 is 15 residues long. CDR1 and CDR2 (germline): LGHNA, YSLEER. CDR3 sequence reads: CASSQGTVRGDTQYF. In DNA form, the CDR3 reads TGCGCCAGCAGCCAAGGGACAGTGCGGGGGGATACGCAGTATTTT.

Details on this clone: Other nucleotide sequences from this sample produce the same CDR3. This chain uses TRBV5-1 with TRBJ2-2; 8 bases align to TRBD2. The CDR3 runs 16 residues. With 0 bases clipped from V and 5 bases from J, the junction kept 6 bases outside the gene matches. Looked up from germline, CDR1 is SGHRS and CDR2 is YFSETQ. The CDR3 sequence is CASSLAGTSGTGELFF. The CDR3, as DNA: TGCGCCAGCAGCTTGGCCGGGACTAGTGGGACCGGGGAGCTGTTTTTT.

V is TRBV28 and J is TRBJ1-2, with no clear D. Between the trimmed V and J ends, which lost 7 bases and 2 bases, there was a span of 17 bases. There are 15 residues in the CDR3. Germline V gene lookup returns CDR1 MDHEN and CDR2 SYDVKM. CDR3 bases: TGTGCCAGCACCACTCCGGGCCCGGGAAACTATGGCTACACCTTC. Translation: CASTTPGPGNYGYTF.

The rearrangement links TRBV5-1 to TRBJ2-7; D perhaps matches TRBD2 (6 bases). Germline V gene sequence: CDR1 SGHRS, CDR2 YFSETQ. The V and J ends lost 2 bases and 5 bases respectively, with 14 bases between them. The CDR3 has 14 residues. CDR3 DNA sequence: TGCGCCAGCAGCTTTAAGGCTCGCGGGGACGAGCAGTACTTC. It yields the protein CASSFKARGDEQYF.

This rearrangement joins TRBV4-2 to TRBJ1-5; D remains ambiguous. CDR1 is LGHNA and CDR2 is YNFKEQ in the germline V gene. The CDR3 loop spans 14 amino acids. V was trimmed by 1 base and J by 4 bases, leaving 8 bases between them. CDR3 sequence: CASSQGPGNQPQHF. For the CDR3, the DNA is TGTGCCAGCAGCCAAGGGCCCGGGAATCAGCCCCAGCATTTT.

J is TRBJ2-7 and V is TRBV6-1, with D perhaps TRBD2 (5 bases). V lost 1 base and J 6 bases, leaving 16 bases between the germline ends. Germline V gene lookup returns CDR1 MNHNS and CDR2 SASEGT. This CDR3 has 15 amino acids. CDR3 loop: CASSEVGPLATEQYF. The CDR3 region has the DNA TGTGCCAGCAGTGAAGTGGGCCCCTTAGCGACCGAGCAGTACTTC.

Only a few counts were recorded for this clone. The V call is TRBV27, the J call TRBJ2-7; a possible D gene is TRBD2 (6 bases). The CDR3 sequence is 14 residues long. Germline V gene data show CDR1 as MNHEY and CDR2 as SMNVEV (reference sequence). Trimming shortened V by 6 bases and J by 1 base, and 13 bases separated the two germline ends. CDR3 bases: TGTGCCAGCAGAACAGGAGGGCTTTCCTACGAGCAGTACTTC. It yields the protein CASRTGGLSYEQYF.

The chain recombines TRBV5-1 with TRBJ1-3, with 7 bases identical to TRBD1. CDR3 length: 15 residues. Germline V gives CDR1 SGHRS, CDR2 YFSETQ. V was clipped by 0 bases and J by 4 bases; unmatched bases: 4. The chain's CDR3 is CASSLEGTAGNTIYF. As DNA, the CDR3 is TGCGCCAGCAGCTTGGAGGGGACAGCCGGAAACACCATATATTTT.

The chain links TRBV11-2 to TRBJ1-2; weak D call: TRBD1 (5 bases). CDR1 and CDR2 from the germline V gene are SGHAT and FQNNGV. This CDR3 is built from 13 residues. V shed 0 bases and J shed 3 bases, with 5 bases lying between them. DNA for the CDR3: TGTGCCAGCAGCTTAGAACAGGACTATGGCTACACCTTC. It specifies CASSLEQDYGYTF.

The chain's CDR3 is CASSLVPWPSGNTIYF. DNA of the CDR3: TGCGCCAGCAGCTTGGTCCCCTGGCCCTCTGGAAACACCATATATTTT. The genes are TRBV5-1 and TRBJ1-3; D is unresolved. This CDR3 contains 16 residues. Germline V gene lookup returns CDR1 SGHRS and CDR2 YFSETQ. V was cut by 0 bases and J by 0 bases, with 10 bases left in between.

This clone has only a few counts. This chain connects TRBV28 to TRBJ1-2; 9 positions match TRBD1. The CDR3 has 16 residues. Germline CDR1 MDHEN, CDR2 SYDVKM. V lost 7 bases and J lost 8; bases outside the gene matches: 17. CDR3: CASTQDRGHFYGGYTF. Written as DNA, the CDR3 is TGTGCCAGCACCCAGGACAGGGGCCACTTTTATGGAGGCTACACCTTC.

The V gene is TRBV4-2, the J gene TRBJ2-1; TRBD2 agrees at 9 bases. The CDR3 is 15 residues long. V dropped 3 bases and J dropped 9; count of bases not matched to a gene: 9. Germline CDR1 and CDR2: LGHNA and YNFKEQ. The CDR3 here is CASSQPGLAPSEQFF. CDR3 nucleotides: TGTGCCAGCAGCCAGCCGGGACTAGCCCCTAGTGAGCAGTTCTTC.

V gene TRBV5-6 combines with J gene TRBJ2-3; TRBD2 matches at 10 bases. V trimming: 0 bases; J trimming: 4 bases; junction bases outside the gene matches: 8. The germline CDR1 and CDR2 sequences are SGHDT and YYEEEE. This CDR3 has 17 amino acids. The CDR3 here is CASSLDELAGVPDTQYF. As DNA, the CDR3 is TGTGCCAGCAGCTTGGATGAGCTAGCGGGAGTTCCAGATACGCAGTATTTT.

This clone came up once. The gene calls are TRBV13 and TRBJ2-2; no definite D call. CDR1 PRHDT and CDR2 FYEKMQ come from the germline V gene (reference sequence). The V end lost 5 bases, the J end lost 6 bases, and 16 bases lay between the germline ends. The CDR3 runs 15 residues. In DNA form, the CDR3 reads TGTGCCAGCAGCCGCAGGTTCCCCTGGCCCGGGGAGCTGTTTTTT. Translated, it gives CASSRRFPWPGELFF.

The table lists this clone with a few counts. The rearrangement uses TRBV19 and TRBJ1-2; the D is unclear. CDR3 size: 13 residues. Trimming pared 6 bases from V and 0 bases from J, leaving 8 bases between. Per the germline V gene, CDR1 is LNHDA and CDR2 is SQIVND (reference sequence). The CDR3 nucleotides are TGTGCCAGTAGAAAGAGTTCTAACTATGGCTACACCTTC. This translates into CASRKSSNYGYTF.

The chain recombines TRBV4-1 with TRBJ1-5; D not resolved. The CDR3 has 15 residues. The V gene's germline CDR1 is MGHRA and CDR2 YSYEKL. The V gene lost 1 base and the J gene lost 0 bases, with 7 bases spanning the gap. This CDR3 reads CASSQGVFSNQPQHF. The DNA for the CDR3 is TGCGCCAGCAGCCAAGGAGTTTTTAGCAATCAGCCCCAGCATTTT.

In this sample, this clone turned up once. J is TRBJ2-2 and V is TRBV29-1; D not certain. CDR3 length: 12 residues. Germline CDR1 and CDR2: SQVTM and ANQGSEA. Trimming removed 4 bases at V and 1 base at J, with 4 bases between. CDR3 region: CSVGQNTGELFF. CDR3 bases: TGCAGCGTTGGGCAGAACACCGGGGAGCTGTTTTTT.

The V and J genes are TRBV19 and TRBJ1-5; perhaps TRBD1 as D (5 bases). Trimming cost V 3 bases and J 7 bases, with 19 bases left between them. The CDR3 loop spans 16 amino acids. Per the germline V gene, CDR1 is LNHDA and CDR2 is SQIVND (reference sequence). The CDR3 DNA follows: TGTGCCAGTAGTATGTCTCCAGGCAGGGTAGGCCAGCCCCAGCATTTT. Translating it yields CASSMSPGRVGQPQHF.

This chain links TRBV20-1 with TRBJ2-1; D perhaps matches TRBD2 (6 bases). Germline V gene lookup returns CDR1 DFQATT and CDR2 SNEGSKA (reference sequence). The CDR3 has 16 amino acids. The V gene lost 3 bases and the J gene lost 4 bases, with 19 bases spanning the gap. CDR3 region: CSASEYGSPKYNEQFF. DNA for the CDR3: TGCAGTGCTAGTGAGTACGGGAGTCCCAAATACAATGAGCAGTTCTTC.

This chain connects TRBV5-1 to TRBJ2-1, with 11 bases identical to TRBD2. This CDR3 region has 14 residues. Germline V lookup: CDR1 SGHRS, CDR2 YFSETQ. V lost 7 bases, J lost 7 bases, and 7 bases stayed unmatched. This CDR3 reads CASEALAGVNEQFF. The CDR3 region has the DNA TGCGCCAGCGAGGCACTAGCGGGAGTGAATGAGCAGTTCTTC.

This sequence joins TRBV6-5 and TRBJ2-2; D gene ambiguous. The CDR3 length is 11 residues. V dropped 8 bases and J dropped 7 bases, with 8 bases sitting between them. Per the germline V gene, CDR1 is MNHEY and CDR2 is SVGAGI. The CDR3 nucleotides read TGTGCCAGCCGGTGGAGCGGGGAGCTGTTTTTT. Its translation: CASRWSGELFF.

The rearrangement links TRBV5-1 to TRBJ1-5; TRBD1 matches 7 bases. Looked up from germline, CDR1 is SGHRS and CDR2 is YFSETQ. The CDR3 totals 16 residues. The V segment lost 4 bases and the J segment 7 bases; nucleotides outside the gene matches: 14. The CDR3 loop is CASSPTGSPLGQPQHF. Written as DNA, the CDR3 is TGCGCCAGCAGCCCGACAGGGAGCCCCCTCGGCCAGCCCCAGCATTTT.

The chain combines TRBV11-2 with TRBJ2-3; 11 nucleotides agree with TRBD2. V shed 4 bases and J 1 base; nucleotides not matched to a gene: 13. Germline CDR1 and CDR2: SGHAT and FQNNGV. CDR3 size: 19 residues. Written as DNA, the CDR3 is TGTGCCAGCAGCTCAAACCTCGAAAATAGCGGGAGGGGCACAGATACGCAGTATTTT. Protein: CASSSNLENSGRGTDTQYF.

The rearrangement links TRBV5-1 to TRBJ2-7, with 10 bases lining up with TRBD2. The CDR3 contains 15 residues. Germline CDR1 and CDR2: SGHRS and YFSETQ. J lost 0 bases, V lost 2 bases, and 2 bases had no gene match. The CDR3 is CASSFSGGPSYEQYF. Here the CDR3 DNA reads TGCGCCAGCAGCTTTAGCGGGGGGCCCTCCTACGAGCAGTACTTC.

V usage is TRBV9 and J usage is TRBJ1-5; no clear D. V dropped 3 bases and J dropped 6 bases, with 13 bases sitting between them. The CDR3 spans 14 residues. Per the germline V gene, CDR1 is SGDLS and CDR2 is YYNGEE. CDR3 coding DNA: TGTGCCAGCAGCGAAGGTAGGGAGGGTCAGCCCCAGCATTTT. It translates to CASSEGREGQPQHF.

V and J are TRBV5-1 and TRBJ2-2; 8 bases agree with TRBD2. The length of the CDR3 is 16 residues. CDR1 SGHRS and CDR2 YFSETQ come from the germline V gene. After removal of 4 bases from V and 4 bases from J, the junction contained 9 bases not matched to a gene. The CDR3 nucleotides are TGCGCCAGCAGCGCTGGAAGCGGGAGAATCACCGGGGAGCTGTTTTTT. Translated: CASSAGSGRITGELFF.

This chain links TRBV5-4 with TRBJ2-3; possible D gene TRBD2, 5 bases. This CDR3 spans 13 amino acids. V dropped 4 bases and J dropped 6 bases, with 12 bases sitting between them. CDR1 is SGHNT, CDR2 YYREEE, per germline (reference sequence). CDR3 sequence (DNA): TGTGCCAGCAGCCGCCCCGGGAAGGATACGCAGTATTTT. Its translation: CASSRPGKDTQYF.

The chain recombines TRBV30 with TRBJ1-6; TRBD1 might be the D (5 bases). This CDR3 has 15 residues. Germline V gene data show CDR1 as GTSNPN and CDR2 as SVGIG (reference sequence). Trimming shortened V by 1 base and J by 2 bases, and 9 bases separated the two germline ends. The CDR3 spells CAWSGGDPYNSPLHF. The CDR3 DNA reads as TGTGCCTGGAGTGGGGGGGACCCCTATAATTCACCCCTCCACTTT.